Listed below are T cell receptor beta chains from one sample, sequenced in a study of blood T cells in healthy people across ages. From the 5' RACE reads, TCRdb called clonotypes with MiXCR, one entry per CDR3 protein. The data contain about 1.5 million distinct CDR3 sequences, 35% to 45% of them singletons. The sample taken for sequencing was blood. These receptor sequences come from a woman aged 18-29 years in good health. CDR3s leave out the opening cysteine and the closing phenylalanine or tryptophan. The order of the fields is clone size, V gene, CDR3 protein. Size tells how often a clone was seen (once, few, many) or the class of an expanded clone, and some rows leave it out.

>.|TRBV29-1
SVRRAGREYTEAF
>few|TRBV7-9
ASSNPGGNLDNSPLH
>.|TRBV4-3
ASSQLQVNYGYT
>few|TRBV6-5
ASSYAREGSPLH
>.|TRBV5-1
ASSLPSGETQY
>.|TRBV29-1
SVSPRVGRDYGYT
>few|TRBV19
ASTPGTRGAGNEQF
>.|TRBV20-1
SARSGGPYEQF
>few|TRBV20-1
SARPRAQETQY
>.|TRBV15
ATSRDWGQGYNEQY
>.|TRBV5-4
ASSTRILGTQQY
>.|TRBV9
ASSGGTSVGYEQY
>.|TRBV27
ASSSLSLADGYT
>many|TRBV7-2
ASSGGPSDGKLF
>few|TRBV20-1
SADHGQGETDTQY
>.|TRBV20-1
CARDGAAGYT
>.|TRBV20-1
SARDRQEIQETQY
>.|TRBV14
ASSPMSGTSSYNEQF
>.|TRBV25-1
AGSRPGTGPNTEAF
>.|TRBV7-2
ASSRRGLTGTPPGELF
>many|TRBV4-1
ASSQSNYGYT
>few|TRBV27
ASSPGPAGSTDTQY
>.|TRBV4-3
ASSQDPLPKYNEQF
>.|TRBV21-1
ASSTRGPNEQF
>.|TRBV6-2/TRBV6-3
ASSDQKEFLDTQY
>.|TRBV7-3
ASTAGLGLGSVYNEQF
>once|TRBV27
ASRPTLAGTPYEQY
>few|TRBV4-1
ASSQSDRRGYT
>.|TRBV12-3/TRBV12-4
ASSLARHTYEQY
>once|TRBV18
ASQPGREFNEQS
>.|TRBV7-3
ASSKTSGAGNEQF
>.|TRBV28
ASRDWRNTGELF
>.|TRBV4-1
ASSQGSRKLF
>.|TRBV28
ASWVGGVGHEQY
>.|TRBV13
ASSPTGAGYNEQF
>.|TRBV5-1
ASSVGRAPAEAF
>.|TRBV3-1
ASSQIASGNEQF
>few|TRBV24-1
ATSDESRTDTQY
>few|TRBV28
ASSLKKGWDDTQY
>many|TRBV2
ASSSRETSYEQY
>.|TRBV5-1
ASRTTAAYGQY
>few|TRBV13
ASSLGLAGTYEQF
>.|TRBV18
ASSHETSAF
>.|TRBV6-2/TRBV6-3
ASAWGQTEAF
>many|TRBV11-2
ASSLEGGGSNQPQH
>.|TRBV7-9
ASSLGGSSRAF
>many|TRBV27
ASSLQGSRNYGYT
>.|TRBV24-1
ATSDSGGSSYNEQF
>.|TRBV20-1
SARPTRGTETQY
>.|TRBV10-1
ASSDLEGDYGYT
>once|TRBV20-1
SARTPTAGTGELF
>few|TRBV6-1
ASRVTIEQY
>.|TRBV5-1
ASSGTRGYYNEQF